The clone carrying this T cell receptor beta chain was seen ten or more times. As yet, its antigen is unknown. This entry belongs to a study of T-cell reconstitution after alpha-beta-depleted transplantation in children. The study, taken as a whole, reports: Reported findings indicate that, about two months after transplant, alpha-beta T cells came from several hundred expanded clones, which were derived from non-depleted graft cells. T cells produced anew were the main source of T-cell counts and diversity one year after transplant. Surviving recipient T cells and thymic progenitors accounted for the high day-60 TCRbeta diversity observed in some patients.

Unique molecular identifiers were built into the TCRbeta library. TCRdb re-derived calls from the PCR reads in MiXCR, one entry per CDR3 protein. The top ten clones hold just over 4.5% of a sample with 150,000 to 250,000 distinct CDR3 sequences, 5% to 6.5% of them seen once. CDR1 and CDR2 from the germline V gene are SGHTA and FQGNSA. V was pared by 0 bases and J by 4 bases, with 12 bases between. This CDR3 has 15 amino acids. This sequence was found in a girl less than two years old with combined immunodeficiency, due to receive a stem cell transplant. This specimen consisted of PBMCs, obtained before TCRalphabeta/CD19-depleted stem cell transplant. The chain is built from TRBV7-2 and TRBJ2-5, with unresolved D. The chain's CDR3 is CASSLAPERRETQYF. The CDR3 coding sequence is TGTGCCAGCAGCTTAGCACCGGAGAGGAGAGAGACCCAGTACTTC.